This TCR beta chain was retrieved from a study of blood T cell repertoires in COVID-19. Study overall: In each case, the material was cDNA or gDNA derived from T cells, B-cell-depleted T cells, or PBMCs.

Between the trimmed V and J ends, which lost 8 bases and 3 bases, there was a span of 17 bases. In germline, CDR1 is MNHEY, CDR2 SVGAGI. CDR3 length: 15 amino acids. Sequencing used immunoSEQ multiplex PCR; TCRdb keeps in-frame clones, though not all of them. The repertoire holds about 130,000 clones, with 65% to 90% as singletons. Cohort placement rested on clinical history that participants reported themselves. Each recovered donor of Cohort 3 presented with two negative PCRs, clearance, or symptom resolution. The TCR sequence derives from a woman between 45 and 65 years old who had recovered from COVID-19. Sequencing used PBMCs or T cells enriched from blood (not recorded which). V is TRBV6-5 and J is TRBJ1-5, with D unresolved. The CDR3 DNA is TGTGCCAGCGGGGAGGCCCTATTTGCCAATCAGCCCCAGCATTTT. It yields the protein CASGEALFANQPQHF.